Listed here are 3 T cell receptor beta chains from one sample, sequenced in a study of T-cell reconstitution after alpha-beta-depleted transplantation in children. Construction of the TCRbeta library involved unique molecular identifiers. TCRdb itself ran the PCR reads through MiXCR, one entry per CDR3 protein. The table includes fewer than 750,000 distinct CDR3 sequences, 23% detected once. Sample: PBMCs, mostly from graft donor cells, taken 360 days after TCRalphabeta/CD19-depleted stem cell transplant. These receptors came from a boy less than two years old who had a stem cell transplant for acute myeloid leukemia, so the T cells may come from the graft donor.

The chain is built from TRBV4-1 and TRBJ1-5; D is unclear. Germline CDR1 reads MGHRA; CDR2 reads YSYEKL. V was trimmed by 5 bases and J by 3 bases, leaving 11 bases between them. This CDR3 comprises 14 residues. The CDR3 sequence is CASSAGSSNQPQHF. The CDR3 DNA sequence: TGCGCCAGCAGCGCCGGGTCCTCCAATCAGCCCCAGCATTTT.

This sequence joins TRBV12-3 or TRBV12-4 and TRBJ2-5; D uncertain. Trimming shortened V by 5 bases and J by 5 bases, and 6 bases separated the two germline ends. The CDR3 is made up of 11 amino acids. As DNA, the CDR3 is TGTGCCAGCAGTCATGCGGAGACCCAGTACTTC. It codes for CASSHAETQYF.

The V gene is TRBV29-1, the J gene TRBJ2-5; D remains ambiguous. This CDR3 comprises 11 residues. V was trimmed by 7 bases and J by 4 bases, leaving 10 bases between them. Germline V gene data show CDR1 as SQVTM and CDR2 as ANQGSEA. DNA of the CDR3: TGCAGCGGAGGACCGGCAGAGACCCAGTACTTC. Encoded protein: CSGGPAETQYF. Drawing the rest from reference TRBV29-1 and TRBJ2-5, the complete variable domain is SAVISQKPSRDICQRGTSLTIQCQVDSQVTMMFWYRQQPGQSLTLIATANQGSEATYESGFVIDKFPISRPNLTFSTLTVSNMSPEDSSIYLCSGGPAETQYFGPGTRLLVL.